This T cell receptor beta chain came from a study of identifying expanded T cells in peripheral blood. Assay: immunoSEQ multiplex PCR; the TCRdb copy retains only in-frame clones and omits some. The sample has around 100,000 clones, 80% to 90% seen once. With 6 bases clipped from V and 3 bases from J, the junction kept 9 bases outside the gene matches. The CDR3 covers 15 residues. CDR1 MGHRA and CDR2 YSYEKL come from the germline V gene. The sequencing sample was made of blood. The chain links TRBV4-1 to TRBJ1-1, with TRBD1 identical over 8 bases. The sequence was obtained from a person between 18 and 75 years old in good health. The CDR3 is CASSRTGNRDTEAFF. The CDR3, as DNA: TGCGCCAGCAGTAGGACAGGGAATAGGGACACTGAAGCTTTCTTT.